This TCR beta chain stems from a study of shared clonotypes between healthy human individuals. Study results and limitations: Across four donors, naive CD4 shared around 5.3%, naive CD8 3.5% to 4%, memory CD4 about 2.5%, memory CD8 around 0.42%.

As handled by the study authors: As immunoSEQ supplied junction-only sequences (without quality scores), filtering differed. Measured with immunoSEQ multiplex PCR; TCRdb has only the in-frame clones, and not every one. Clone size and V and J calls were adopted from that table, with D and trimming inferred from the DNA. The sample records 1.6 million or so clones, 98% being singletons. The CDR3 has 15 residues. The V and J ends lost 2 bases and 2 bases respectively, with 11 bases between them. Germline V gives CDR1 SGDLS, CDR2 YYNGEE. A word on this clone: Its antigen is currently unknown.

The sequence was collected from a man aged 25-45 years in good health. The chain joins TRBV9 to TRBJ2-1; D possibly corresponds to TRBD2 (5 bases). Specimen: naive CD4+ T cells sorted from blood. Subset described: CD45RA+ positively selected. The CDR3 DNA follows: TGTGCCAGCAGCGTGTCAGTCGGGGCCTACAATGAGCAGTTCTTC. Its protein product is CASSVSVGAYNEQFF. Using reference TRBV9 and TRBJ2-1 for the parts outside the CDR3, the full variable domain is DSGVTQTPKHLITATGQRVTLRCSPRSGDLSVYWYQQSLDQGLQFLIQYYNGEERAKGNILERFSAQQFPDLHSELNLSSLELGDSALYFCASSVSVGAYNEQFFGPGTRLTVL.